The 18 T cell receptor beta chains reported below all come from one sample, sequenced in a study of T cells expressing NK-cell markers. Using the 5' RACE reads, TCRdb records one entry per CDR3 protein without DNA. Here the sample table reports approximately 440,000 distinct CDR3 sequences. The sample comprised blood T cells: a sorted CD56 or NKG2C T cell subset, CD4+ or CD8+ T cells, or bulk PBMC T cells (not recorded which). The receptors were gathered from a woman in her fifties or sixties in good health.

The rearrangement uses TRBV5-1 and TRBJ2-2; TCRdb reports TRBD1, a call that lacks DNA to check it against. Germline assignment: CDR1 SGHRS and CDR2 YFSETQ. This CDR3 comprises 16 residues. This chain's CDR3 is CASSLNGQGRAGELFF.

The V call is TRBV5-5, the J call TRBJ1-5; absent DNA, TCRdb's TRBD1 call cannot be checked. Germline V CDR1 and CDR2: SGHKS, YYEKEE (reference sequence). The length of the CDR3 is 15 residues. The CDR3: CASSFQGVGNQPQHF.

The chain has TRBV19 and TRBJ1-3; absent DNA, TCRdb's TRBD1 call cannot be checked. Looked up from germline, CDR1 is LNHDA and CDR2 is SQIVND (reference sequence). This CDR3 has 13 residues. The CDR3 here is CASSRQGPNTIYF. The whole variable domain, filled in from reference TRBV19 and TRBJ1-3, reads DGGITQSPKYLFRKEGQNVTLSCEQNLNHDAMYWYRQDPGQGLRLIYYSQIVNDFQKGDIAEGYSVSREKKESFPLTVTSAQKNPTAFYLCASSRQGPNTIYFGEGSWLTVV.

The V and J genes are TRBV12-5 and TRBJ2-3; the TCRdb call, TRBD2, lacks DNA for checking. Germline CDR1 reads LGHNT; CDR2 reads FRNRAP. The CDR3 extends over 20 amino acids. The CDR3 loop reads CASGLPTDRRFGGRARTQYF.

The rearrangement joins TRBV24-1 to TRBJ2-2; the D gene TCRdb calls, TRBD1, cannot be checked with no DNA. This CDR3 region has 16 residues. CDR1 KGHDR and CDR2 SFDVKD come from the germline V gene. CDR3 in amino acids: CATSDPRQGASGELFF.

This chain uses TRBV7-3 with TRBJ2-2; TCRdb indicates TRBD1, and absent DNA this call remains unverified. The CDR3 runs 13 residues. Germline CDR1 and CDR2: SGHTA and FQGTGA. The CDR3 reads CASSLIGAGELFF.

The J gene is TRBJ2-6, the V gene TRBV4-1; absent DNA, TCRdb's TRBD1 call cannot be checked. There are 15 residues in the CDR3. CDR1 MGHRA and CDR2 YSYEKL come from the germline V gene. The chain's CDR3 is CASSRPGTGANVLTF.

J is TRBJ2-3 and V is TRBV12-3 or TRBV12-4; as DNA is missing, the TRBD1 call by TCRdb cannot be tested. The CDR3 loop spans 14 amino acids. The CDR3 loop reads CASSLGDPLNTQYF.

The chain couples TRBV5-1 to TRBJ1-3. The CDR3 is made up of 14 amino acids. From germline, CDR1 is SGHRS and CDR2 YFSETQ. The chain's CDR3 is CASSLSDSGNTIYF.

The V gene is TRBV20-1, the J gene TRBJ2-5; TCRdb designates TRBD1, a call that cannot be tested without DNA. Germline CDR1 and CDR2: DFQATT and SNEGSKA (reference sequence). This CDR3 comprises 14 residues. The CDR3 is CSAREGVAGETQYF.

The J gene is TRBJ1-4, the V gene TRBV20-1. Germline V gene sequence: CDR1 DFQATT, CDR2 SNEGSKA (reference sequence). The CDR3 has 11 amino acids. CDR3 in amino acids: CSAWTWGKLFF.

The J gene is TRBJ2-1, the V gene TRBV7-9; TCRdb's D call of TRBD1 is untestable without DNA. Germline V gives CDR1 SEHNR, CDR2 FQNEAQ (reference sequence). The CDR3 has 16 residues. CDR3 residues: CASSLVGRDVYNEQFF.

This chain uses TRBV12-3 or TRBV12-4 with TRBJ2-1; the TRBD2 assignment by TCRdb is unverifiable without DNA. CDR3 length equals 17 residues. The CDR3 here is CASSLRTAPGLANEQFF.

The rearrangement links TRBV30 to TRBJ2-5; lacking DNA, the TRBD1 call made by TCRdb goes unchecked. Germline loops: CDR1 GTSNPN, CDR2 SVGIG (reference sequence). The CDR3 totals 15 residues. CDR3: CAWSPLRGRWETQYF.

This sequence joins TRBV3-1 and TRBJ2-1; there is no DNA to check the TCRdb D call of TRBD2. Germline V gene data show CDR1 as LGHDT and CDR2 as YNNKEL (reference sequence). The CDR3 consists of 16 residues. CDR3: CASSQASGNSYNEQFF.

The rearrangement joins TRBV20-1 to TRBJ2-3; TCRdb designates TRBD1, a call that cannot be tested without DNA. This CDR3 comprises 18 residues. CDR1 DFQATT and CDR2 SNEGSKA come from the germline V gene (reference sequence). The CDR3 spells CSARGVSVVEPGADTQYF.

The chain has TRBV28 and TRBJ1-1; TCRdb's D call, TRBD1, is unchecked because there is no DNA. From germline, CDR1 is MDHEN and CDR2 SYDVKM. The CDR3 has 13 amino acids. The CDR3: CASSLGGNVEAFF.

The chain has TRBV2 and TRBJ2-5; TCRdb picks TRBD2, but there is no DNA to check that call. Germline CDR1 SNHLY, CDR2 FYNNEI. The CDR3 consists of 17 residues. The CDR3 protein is CASSVSPASGMGETQYF.